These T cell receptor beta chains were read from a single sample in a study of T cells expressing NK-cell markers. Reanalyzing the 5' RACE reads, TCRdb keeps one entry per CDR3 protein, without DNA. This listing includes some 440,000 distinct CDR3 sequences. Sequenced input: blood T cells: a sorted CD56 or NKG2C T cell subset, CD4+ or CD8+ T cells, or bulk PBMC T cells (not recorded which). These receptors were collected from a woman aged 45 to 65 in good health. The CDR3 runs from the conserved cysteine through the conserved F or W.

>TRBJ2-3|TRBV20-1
CSARGTGLTRDTQYF
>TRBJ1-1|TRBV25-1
CASRLTGSSEAFF
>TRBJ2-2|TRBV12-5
CASALGPGELFF
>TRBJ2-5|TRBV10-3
CAIRGLAETQYF
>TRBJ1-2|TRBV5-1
CASSLARTGVDGYTF
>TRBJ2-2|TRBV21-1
CASIQTSGRLAGELFF
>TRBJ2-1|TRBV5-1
CASSKDGTSGRGGDEQFF
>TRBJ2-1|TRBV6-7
CASRRLAGGPDEQFF
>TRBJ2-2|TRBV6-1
CASSEASIEGELFF
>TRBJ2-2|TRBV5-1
CASSGTGTLATGELFF
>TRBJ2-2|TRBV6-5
CASRLVQGNGGELFF
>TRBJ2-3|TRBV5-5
CASSLEDLGDTQYF
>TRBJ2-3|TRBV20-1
CSARAPSDTQYF
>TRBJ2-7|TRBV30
CAWSVLLGNHEQYF
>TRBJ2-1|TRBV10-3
CAISEPGTDNEQFF
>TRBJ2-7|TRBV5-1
CASSLAATGVYEQYF
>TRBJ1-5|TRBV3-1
CASSQEPTAQPQHF
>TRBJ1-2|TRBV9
CASSVDGDYGYTF
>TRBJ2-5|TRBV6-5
CASSYSSLAHRSVQETQYF
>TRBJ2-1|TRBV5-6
CASSLSGPSGEEQFF
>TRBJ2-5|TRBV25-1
CASSEYSGSGNEETQYF
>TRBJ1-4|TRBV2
CASRAGVAVLVGKLFF
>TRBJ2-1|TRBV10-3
CAINQASGSGEQFF
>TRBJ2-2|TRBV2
CASSDLWGAGELFF